This T cell receptor (beta chain) appears in the sequencing data of a study of PD-1 blockade in classical Hodgkin lymphoma. About the research overall: It was nivolumab at 3 mg/kg, given intravenously every 2 weeks, that patients received.

CDR1 is MDHEN, CDR2 SYDVKM, per germline. The V and J ends lost 0 bases and 0 bases respectively, with 6 bases between them. The CDR3 runs to 15 residues. Time point indicated: cycle 4 day 1 (C4D1), after 5 to 7 weeks of nivolumab. Each and every patient relapsed after autologous stem cell transplantation, and patients got differing brentuximab vedotin exposure. Magnetic negative selection served to purify CD4+ T cells out of PBMCs that had been thawed. Broader study findings: CD8+ TCR diversity did not rise significantly by C4D1, unlike CD4+. Baseline diversity was lower in partial responders and progressors than complete responders.

Assay used: immunoSEQ multiplex PCR; TCRdb lists only in-frame clones, some missing. The sample includes 30,000 to 35,000 clones, around 84% seen only once; the top ten take about 0.85%. Remarks on this clone: No antigen is known for it.

The sample was CD4+ T cells from blood, taken before the fourth cycle of nivolumab. This TCR derives from a human donor with classical Hodgkin lymphoma. The V and J genes are TRBV28 and TRBJ1-3; D uncertain. CDR3 sequence (DNA): TGTGCCAGCAGTTTATGGGTAGACTCTGGAAACACCATATATTTT. This gives the protein CASSLWVDSGNTIYF.